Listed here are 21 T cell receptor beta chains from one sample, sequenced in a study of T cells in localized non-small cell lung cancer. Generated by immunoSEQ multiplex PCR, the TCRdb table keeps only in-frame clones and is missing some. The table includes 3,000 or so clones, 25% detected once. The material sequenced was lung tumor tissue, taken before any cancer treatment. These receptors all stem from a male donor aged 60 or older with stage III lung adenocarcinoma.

DNA of the CDR3: TGTGCCAGCAGCCAATCGTACCGCACAGATACGCAGTATTTT. Translation: CASSQSYRTDTQYF. The chain carries TRBV16 and TRBJ2-3, with D hard to call. V shed 0 bases and J shed 1 base, with 5 bases lying between them. This CDR3 spans 14 amino acids. Germline V gene data show CDR1 as KGHSY and CDR2 as FQNENV.

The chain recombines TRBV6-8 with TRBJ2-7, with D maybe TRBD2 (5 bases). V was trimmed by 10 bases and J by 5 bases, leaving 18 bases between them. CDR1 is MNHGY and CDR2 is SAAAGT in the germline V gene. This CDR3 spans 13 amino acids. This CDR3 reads CAIRTGRDNEQYF. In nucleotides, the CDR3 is TGTGCCATCAGGACGGGGAGAGATAACGAGCAGTACTTC.

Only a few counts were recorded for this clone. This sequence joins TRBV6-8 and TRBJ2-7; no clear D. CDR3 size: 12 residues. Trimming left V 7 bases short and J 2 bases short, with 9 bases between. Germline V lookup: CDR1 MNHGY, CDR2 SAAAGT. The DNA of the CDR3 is TGTGCCAGCACGGAAACGACCTACGAGCAGTACTTC. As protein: CASTETTYEQYF.

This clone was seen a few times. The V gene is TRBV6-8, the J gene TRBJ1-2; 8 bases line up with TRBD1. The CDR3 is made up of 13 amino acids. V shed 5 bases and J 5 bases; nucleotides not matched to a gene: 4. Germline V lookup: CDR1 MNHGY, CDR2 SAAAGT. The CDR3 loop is CASSPGGLYGYTF. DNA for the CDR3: TGTGCCAGCAGTCCAGGGGGCTTGTATGGCTACACCTTC.

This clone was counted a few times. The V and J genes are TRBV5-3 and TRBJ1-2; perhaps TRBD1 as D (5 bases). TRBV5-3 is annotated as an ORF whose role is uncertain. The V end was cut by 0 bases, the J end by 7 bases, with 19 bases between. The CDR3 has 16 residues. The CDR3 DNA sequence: TGTGCCAGAAGCTTGGTGCGAGGGCAGGGATCAGCTGGCTACACCTTC. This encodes CARSLVRGQGSAGYTF.

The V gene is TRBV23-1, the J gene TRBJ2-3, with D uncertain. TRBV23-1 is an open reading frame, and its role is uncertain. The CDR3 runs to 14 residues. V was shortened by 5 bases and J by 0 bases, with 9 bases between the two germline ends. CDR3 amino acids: CASSADLSTDTQYF. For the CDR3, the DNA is TGCGCCAGCAGTGCAGATCTTAGCACAGATACGCAGTATTTT.

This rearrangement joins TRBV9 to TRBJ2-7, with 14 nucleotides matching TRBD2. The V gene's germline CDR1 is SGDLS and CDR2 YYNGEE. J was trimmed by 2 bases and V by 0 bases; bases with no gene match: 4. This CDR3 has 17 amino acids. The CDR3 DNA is TGTGCCAGCAGCGTAGATGAGACTAGCGGGAGGGCCTACGAGCAGTACTTC. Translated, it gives CASSVDETSGRAYEQYF.

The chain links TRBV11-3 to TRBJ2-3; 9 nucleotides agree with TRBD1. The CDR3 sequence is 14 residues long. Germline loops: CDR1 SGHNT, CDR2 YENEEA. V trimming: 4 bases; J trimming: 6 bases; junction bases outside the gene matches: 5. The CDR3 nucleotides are TGTGCCAGCAGCTCCTCGACAGGGGGGGATACGCAGTATTTT. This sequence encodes CASSSSTGGDTQYF.

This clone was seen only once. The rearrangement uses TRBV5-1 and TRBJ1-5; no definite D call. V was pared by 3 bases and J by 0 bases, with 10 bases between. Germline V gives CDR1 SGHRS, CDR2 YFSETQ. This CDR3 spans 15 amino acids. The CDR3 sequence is CASSSAADSNQPQHF. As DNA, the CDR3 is TGCGCCAGCAGCTCCGCAGCAGATAGCAATCAGCCCCAGCATTTT.

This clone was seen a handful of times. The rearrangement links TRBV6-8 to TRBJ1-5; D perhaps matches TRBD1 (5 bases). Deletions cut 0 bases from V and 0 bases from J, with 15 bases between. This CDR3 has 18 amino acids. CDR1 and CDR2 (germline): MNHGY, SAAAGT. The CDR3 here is CASSYSRQKGYSNQPQHF. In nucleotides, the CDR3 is TGTGCCAGCAGTTACTCCCGACAGAAAGGATATAGCAATCAGCCCCAGCATTTT.

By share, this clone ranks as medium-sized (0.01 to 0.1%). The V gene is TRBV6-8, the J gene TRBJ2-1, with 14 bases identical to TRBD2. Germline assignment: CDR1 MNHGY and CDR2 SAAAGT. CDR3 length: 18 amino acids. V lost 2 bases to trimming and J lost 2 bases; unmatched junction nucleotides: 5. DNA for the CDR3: TGTGCCAGCAGTTACCTAGGGACTAGCGGGAGAGCCTACAATGAGCAGTTCTTC. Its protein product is CASSYLGTSGRAYNEQFF.

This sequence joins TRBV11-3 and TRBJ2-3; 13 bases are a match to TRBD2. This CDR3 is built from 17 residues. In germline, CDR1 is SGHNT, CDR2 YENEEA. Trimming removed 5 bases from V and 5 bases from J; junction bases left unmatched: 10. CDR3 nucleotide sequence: TGTGCCAGCAGCAAGTGGACTAGCGGGAGTGGTATAGATACGCAGTATTTT. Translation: CASSKWTSGSGIDTQYF. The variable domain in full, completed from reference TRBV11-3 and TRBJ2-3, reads EAGVVQSPRYKIIEKKQPVAFWCNPISGHNTLYWYLQNLGQGPELLIRYENEEAVDDSQLPKDRFSAERLKGVDSTLKIQPAELGDSAVYLCASSKWTSGSGIDTQYFGPGTRLTVL.

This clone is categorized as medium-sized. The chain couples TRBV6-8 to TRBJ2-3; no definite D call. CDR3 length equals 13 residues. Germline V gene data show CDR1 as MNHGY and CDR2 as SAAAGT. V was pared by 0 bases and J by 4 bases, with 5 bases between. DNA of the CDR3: TGTGCCAGCAGTTACTCGAGCGCAGATACGCAGTATTTT. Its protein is CASSYSSADTQYF.

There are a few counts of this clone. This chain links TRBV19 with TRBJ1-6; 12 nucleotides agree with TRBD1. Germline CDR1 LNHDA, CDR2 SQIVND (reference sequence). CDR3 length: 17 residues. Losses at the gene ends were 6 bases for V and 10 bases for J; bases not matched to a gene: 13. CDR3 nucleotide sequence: TGTGCCAGTAGCCCCGGGACAGGGGGCGCGGTTAGATCACCCCTCCACTTT. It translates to CASSPGTGGAVRSPLHF. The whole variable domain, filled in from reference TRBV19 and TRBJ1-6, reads DGGITQSPKYLFRKEGQNVTLSCEQNLNHDAMYWYRQDPGQGLRLIYYSQIVNDFQKGDIAEGYSVSREKKESFPLTVTSAQKNPTAFYLCASSPGTGGAVRSPLHFGNGTRLTVT.

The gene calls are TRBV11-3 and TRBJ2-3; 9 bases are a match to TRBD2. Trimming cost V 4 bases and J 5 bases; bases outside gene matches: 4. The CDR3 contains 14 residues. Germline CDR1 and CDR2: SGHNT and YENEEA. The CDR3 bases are TGTGCCAGCAGCTATAGCGGGAGAGGAGATACGCAGTATTTT. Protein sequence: CASSYSGRGDTQYF.

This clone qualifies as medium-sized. This CDR3 reads CASSLGAGGEQFF. CDR3 nucleotide sequence: TGTGCCAGCAGCTTAGGGGCGGGTGGTGAGCAGTTCTTC. The gene calls are TRBV7-4 and TRBJ2-1, with D possibly TRBD2 on 5 matching bases. Germline CDR1 is SGHVT and CDR2 is SQSDAQ. The V gene lost 1 base and the J gene lost 9 bases, with 10 bases spanning the gap. CDR3 length equals 13 residues.

CDR3: CASSPLGEGRTDTQYF. CDR3 bases: TGTGCCAGCAGTCCCCTGGGGGAGGGCCGAACAGATACGCAGTATTTT. V gene TRBV28 combines with J gene TRBJ2-3; 7 bases are shared with TRBD2. This CDR3 spans 16 amino acids. Germline V gene sequence: CDR1 MDHEN, CDR2 SYDVKM. V was clipped by 5 bases and J by 3 bases; unmatched bases: 11.

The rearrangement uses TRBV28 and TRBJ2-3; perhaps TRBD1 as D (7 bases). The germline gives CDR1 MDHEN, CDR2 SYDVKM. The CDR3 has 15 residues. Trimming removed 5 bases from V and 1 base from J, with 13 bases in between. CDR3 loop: CASSNSRGGTDTQYF. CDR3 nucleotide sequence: TGTGCCAGCAGTAACTCCAGGGGGGGCACAGATACGCAGTATTTT.

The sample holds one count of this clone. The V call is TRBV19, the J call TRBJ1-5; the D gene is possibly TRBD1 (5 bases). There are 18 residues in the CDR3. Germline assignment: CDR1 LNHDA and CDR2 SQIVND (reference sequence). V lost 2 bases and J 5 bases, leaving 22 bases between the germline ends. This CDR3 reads CASSIRRTFSDSHQPQHF. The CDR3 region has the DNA TGTGCCAGTAGTATAAGGAGGACATTCTCTGACTCGCATCAGCCCCAGCATTTT.

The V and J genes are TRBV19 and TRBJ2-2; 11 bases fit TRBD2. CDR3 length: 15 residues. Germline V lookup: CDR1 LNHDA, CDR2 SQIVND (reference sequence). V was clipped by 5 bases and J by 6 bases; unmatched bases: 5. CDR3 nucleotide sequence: TGTGCCAGTAGTTTGGGACTAGCGGAGGCCGGGGAGCTGTTTTTT. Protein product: CASSLGLAEAGELFF.

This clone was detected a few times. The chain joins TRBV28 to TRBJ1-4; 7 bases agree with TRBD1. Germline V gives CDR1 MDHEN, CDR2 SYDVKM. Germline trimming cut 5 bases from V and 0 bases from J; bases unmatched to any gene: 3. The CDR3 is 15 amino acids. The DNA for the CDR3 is TGTGCCAGCAGTGGCAGGGGGGCAACTAATGAAAAACTGTTTTTT. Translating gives CASSGRGATNEKLFF. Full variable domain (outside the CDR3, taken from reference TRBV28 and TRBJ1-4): DVKVTQSSRYLVKRTGEKVFLECVQDMDHENMFWYRQDPGLGLRLIYFSYDVKMKEKGDIPEGYSVSREKKERFSLILESASTNQTSMYLCASSGRGATNEKLFFGSGTQLSVL.